Listed below are T cell receptor beta chains from one sample, sequenced in a study of control samples from healthy donors and cancer patients. The table came from immunoSEQ multiplex PCR; TCRdb's copy has only in-frame clones and leaves some out. The sample has about 150,000 clones, around 90% seen once. The specimen was blood. The receptors stem from a man between 25 and 39 years old in good health. Both conserved end residues are part of each CDR3. The D gene is left open where the match is weak. Clone size is not always given. Where it is, it says once, few, many or a class for expanded clones.

V gene: TRBV27
clone size: once
D gene: TRBD2
J gene: TRBJ2-1
CDR3 protein: CASSLSKVWAGDIYNEQFF
CDR3 DNA: TGTGCCAGCAGTTTATCAAAGGTCTGGGCGGGAGACATTTACAATGAGCAGTTCTTC

V gene: TRBV14
clone size: once
D gene: -
J gene: TRBJ1-6
CDR3 protein: CASSLSSPPGRRSPLHF
CDR3 DNA: TGTGCCAGCAGCCTATCCTCCCCCCCGGGACGGAGGTCACCCCTCCACTTT

V gene: TRBV6-2/TRBV6-3
clone size: -
D gene: -
J gene: TRBJ2-2
CDR3 protein: CASSYPAGRGPRGELFF
CDR3 DNA: TGTGCCAGCAGTTACCCCGCGGGGCGTGGGCCGAGGGGGGAGCTGTTTTTT

V gene: TRBV2
clone size: -
D gene: -
J gene: TRBJ1-2
CDR3 protein: CASRSQVYGYTF
CDR3 DNA: TGTGCCAGCAGATCGCAGGTCTATGGCTACACCTTC

V gene: TRBV27
clone size: -
D gene: TRBD1
J gene: TRBJ2-3
CDR3 protein: CASSFGTGLSTDTQYF
CDR3 DNA: TGTGCCAGCAGTTTTGGGACAGGGCTCAGCACAGATACGCAGTATTTT

V gene: TRBV7-6
clone size: -
D gene: -
J gene: TRBJ2-5
CDR3 protein: CASRFSGSETQYF
CDR3 DNA: TGTGCCAGCAGGTTCTCGGGGTCAGAGACCCAGTACTTC

V gene: TRBV25-1
clone size: -
D gene: -
J gene: TRBJ1-2
CDR3 protein: CASSEEEAAGYTF
CDR3 DNA: TGTGCCAGCAGTGAAGAAGAGGCCGCAGGCTACACCTTC

V gene: TRBV4-2
clone size: once
D gene: -
J gene: TRBJ2-3
CDR3 protein: CASSPATMLGTDTQYF
CDR3 DNA: TGTGCCAGCAGCCCCGCGACTATGTTGGGTACAGATACGCAGTATTTT

V gene: TRBV11-3
clone size: -
D gene: -
J gene: TRBJ2-7
CDR3 protein: CASSSGTAGWDF
CDR3 DNA: TGTGCCAGCAGCTCAGGGACTGCGGGTTGGGACTTC

V gene: TRBV5-5
clone size: -
D gene: -
J gene: TRBJ1-5
CDR3 protein: CASGVLEVRNQPQHF
CDR3 DNA: TGTGCCAGCGGGGTTTTGGAGGTACGCAATCAGCCCCAGCATTTT

V gene: TRBV11-1
clone size: -
D gene: -
J gene: TRBJ2-7
CDR3 protein: CASSSAGNRNEQYF
CDR3 DNA: TGTGCCAGCAGCTCCGCAGGGAATCGGAACGAGCAGTACTTC

V gene: TRBV4-2
clone size: once
D gene: -
J gene: TRBJ1-2
CDR3 protein: CASSQDKGREYGYTF
CDR3 DNA: TGTGCCAGCAGCCAAGATAAGGGTAGGGAGTATGGCTACACCTTC

V gene: TRBV27
clone size: -
D gene: -
J gene: TRBJ2-7
CDR3 protein: CASSSGWGQSYEQYF
CDR3 DNA: TGTGCCAGCAGTTCCGGGTGGGGCCAAAGCTACGAGCAGTACTTC

V gene: TRBV7-2
clone size: -
D gene: -
J gene: TRBJ2-1
CDR3 protein: CASSYGGTTYNEQFF
CDR3 DNA: TGTGCCAGCAGCTATGGAGGGACAACTTACAATGAGCAGTTCTTC

V gene: TRBV7-9
clone size: -
D gene: -
J gene: TRBJ2-5
CDR3 protein: CASSLSAWDCSDF
CDR3 DNA: TGTGCCAGCAGCTTAAGTGCGTGGGACTGTTCCGACTTC

V gene: TRBV2
clone size: -
D gene: -
J gene: TRBJ1-5
CDR3 protein: CASSQLNQPQHF
CDR3 DNA: TGTGCCAGCAGTCAGCTTAATCAGCCCCAGCATTTT

V gene: TRBV4-1
clone size: -
D gene: -
J gene: TRBJ2-7
CDR3 protein: CASSPQGGPYEQYF
CDR3 DNA: TGCGCCAGCAGCCCGCAGGGGGGCCCCTACGAGCAGTACTTC

V gene: TRBV7-2
clone size: -
D gene: TRBD1
J gene: TRBJ1-5
CDR3 protein: CASSSSGTELQPQHF
CDR3 DNA: TGTGCCAGCAGCTCTTCCGGGACAGAGCTTCAGCCCCAGCATTTT

V gene: TRBV15
clone size: -
D gene: -
J gene: TRBJ2-1
CDR3 protein: CATSRDSREQWFF
CDR3 DNA: TGTGCCACCAGCAGAGATTCCCGGGAACAATGGTTCTTC

V gene: TRBV7-8
clone size: few
D gene: TRBD1
J gene: TRBJ1-1
CDR3 protein: CASSSLGDRGSEAFF
CDR3 DNA: TGTGCCAGCAGCTCCTTGGGGGACAGGGGTTCTGAAGCTTTCTTT

V gene: TRBV2
clone size: -
D gene: -
J gene: TRBJ2-7
CDR3 protein: CASSDGGLYEQYF
CDR3 DNA: TGTGCCAGCAGTGACGGGGGTCTCTACGAGCAGTACTTC

V gene: TRBV5-6
clone size: -
D gene: TRBD1
J gene: TRBJ2-1
CDR3 protein: CASSGGQGSSYNEQFF
CDR3 DNA: TGTGCCAGCAGCGGGGGACAGGGTAGCTCCTACAATGAGCAGTTCTTC

V gene: TRBV9
clone size: -
D gene: TRBD2
J gene: TRBJ2-7
CDR3 protein: CASSVALRLAGDNEQYF
CDR3 DNA: TGTGCCAGCAGCGTAGCTCTTCGGCTAGCGGGAGACAACGAGCAGTACTTC

V gene: TRBV6-5
clone size: -
D gene: -
J gene: TRBJ2-2
CDR3 protein: CASSYFSGAGELFF
CDR3 DNA: TGTGCCAGCAGTTACTTTTCGGGGGCCGGGGAGCTGTTTTTT

V gene: TRBV5-1
clone size: -
D gene: -
J gene: TRBJ2-7
CDR3 protein: CAVEATAPYEQYF
CDR3 DNA: TGCGCCGTCGAGGCGACAGCCCCATACGAGCAGTACTTC

V gene: TRBV23-1
clone size: -
D gene: TRBD1
J gene: TRBJ2-3
CDR3 protein: CASSQPLPRGRADTQYF
CDR3 DNA: TGCGCCAGCAGTCAACCGCTTCCTAGGGGGCGCGCAGATACGCAGTATTTT

V gene: TRBV9
clone size: -
D gene: -
J gene: TRBJ1-5
CDR3 protein: CASSVNIGTQYSNQPQHF
CDR3 DNA: TGTGCCAGCAGCGTTAATATCGGAACCCAATATAGCAATCAGCCCCAGCATTTT

V gene: TRBV19
clone size: -
D gene: -
J gene: TRBJ1-5
CDR3 protein: CASSVAGVQPQHF
CDR3 DNA: TGTGCCAGTAGTGTTGCGGGTGTACAGCCCCAGCATTTT

V gene: TRBV24-1
clone size: -
D gene: -
J gene: TRBJ1-2
CDR3 protein: CATSDALTYGYTF
CDR3 DNA: TGTGCCACCAGTGATGCCCTGACTTATGGCTACACCTTC

V gene: TRBV11-3
clone size: -
D gene: -
J gene: TRBJ2-5
CDR3 protein: CASSWGGETQYF
CDR3 DNA: TGTGCCAGCAGCTGGGGAGGAGAGACCCAGTACTTC